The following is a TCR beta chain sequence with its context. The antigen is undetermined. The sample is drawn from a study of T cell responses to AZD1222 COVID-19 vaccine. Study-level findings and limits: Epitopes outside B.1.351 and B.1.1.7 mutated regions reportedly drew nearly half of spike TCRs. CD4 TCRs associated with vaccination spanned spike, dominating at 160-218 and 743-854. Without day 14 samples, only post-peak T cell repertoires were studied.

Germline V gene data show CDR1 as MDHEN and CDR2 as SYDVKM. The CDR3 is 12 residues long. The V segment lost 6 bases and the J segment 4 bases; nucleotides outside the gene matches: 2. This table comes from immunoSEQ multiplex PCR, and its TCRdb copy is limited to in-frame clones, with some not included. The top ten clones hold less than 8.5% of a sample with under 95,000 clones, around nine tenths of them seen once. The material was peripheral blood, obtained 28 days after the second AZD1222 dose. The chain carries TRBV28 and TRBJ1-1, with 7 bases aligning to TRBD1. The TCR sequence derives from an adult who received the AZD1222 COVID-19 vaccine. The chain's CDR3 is CASRRQGTEAFF. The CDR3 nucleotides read TGTGCCAGCAGAAGACAGGGCACTGAAGCTTTCTTT.